The rows below give T cell receptor beta chains drawn from one sample of a study of patients and donors after allogeneic stem cell transplantation. From the RT-PCR reads, TCRdb called clonotypes with MiXCR, one entry per CDR3 protein. Here the sample spans about 410,000 distinct CDR3 sequences, about a sixth being singletons. The sample taken for sequencing was blood, either unsorted or a sorted T cell fraction (not recorded which). All receptors come from a human donor who was either an allogeneic HSCT recipient or a stem cell or donor lymphocyte infusion donor (not recorded which). It is not recorded whose cells these are; they may come from a transplant donor. Both conserved end residues are part of each CDR3. D genes are given only for firm matches. Clone size is not always given. Where it is, it says once, few, many or a class for expanded clones.

j_gene: TRBJ2-3; v_gene: TRBV11-3; d_gene: TRBD1; abundance: many; CDR3nt: TGTGCCAGCAGCTTAACCAGGACAGGGGGCTTCGCAGATACGCAGTATTTT; CDR3aa: CASSLTRTGGFADTQYF
j_gene: TRBJ2-5; v_gene: TRBV12-3/TRBV12-4; d_gene: -; abundance: -; CDR3nt: TGTGCCAGCAGTTATCAATTCCGGAGGGAGACCCAGTACTTC; CDR3aa: CASSYQFRRETQYF
j_gene: TRBJ1-6; v_gene: TRBV25-1; d_gene: -; abundance: -; CDR3nt: TGTGCCAGCAGTGAATTATCCTCCGGGACCAAGGTCCACTTT; CDR3aa: CASSELSSGTKVHF
j_gene: TRBJ2-7; v_gene: TRBV7-8; d_gene: -; abundance: -; CDR3nt: TGTGCCAGCAGCTTAGAACCTTCCTCCTACGAGCAGTACTTC; CDR3aa: CASSLEPSSYEQYF
j_gene: TRBJ2-7; v_gene: TRBV4-2; d_gene: -; abundance: few; CDR3nt: TGTGCCAGCAGCCAGGGAGACAGGTTCTTCTCCTACGAGCAGTACTTC; CDR3aa: CASSQGDRFFSYEQYF
j_gene: TRBJ2-1; v_gene: TRBV6-2/TRBV6-3; d_gene: -; abundance: -; CDR3nt: TGTGCCAGCAGTCAATTGCCCGGGTCCTACAATGAGCAGTTCTTC; CDR3aa: CASSQLPGSYNEQFF
j_gene: TRBJ2-1; v_gene: TRBV2; d_gene: -; abundance: -; CDR3nt: TGTGCCAGCATTCGAACAGGGCCAGGCTTCTTC; CDR3aa: CASIRTGPGFF
j_gene: TRBJ2-1; v_gene: TRBV5-1; d_gene: -; abundance: many; CDR3nt: TGCGCCAGCAGCTTGTTGGGGGTTAGCTCCTACAATGAGCAGTTCTTC; CDR3aa: CASSLLGVSSYNEQFF
j_gene: TRBJ1-2; v_gene: TRBV12-3/TRBV12-4; d_gene: TRBD1; abundance: many; CDR3nt: TGTGCCGCCAGGACAGGGTCTAATGGCTACACCTTC; CDR3aa: CAARTGSNGYTF
j_gene: TRBJ2-2; v_gene: TRBV6-2/TRBV6-3; d_gene: TRBD2; abundance: -; CDR3nt: TGTGCCAGCAGCTCGGGACTAGCGGGACCTAACACCGGGGAGCTGTTTTTT; CDR3aa: CASSSGLAGPNTGELFF
j_gene: TRBJ2-1; v_gene: TRBV4-2; d_gene: -; abundance: -; CDR3nt: TGTGCCAGCAGCCCACACGGGACCCACAATGAGCAGTTCTTC; CDR3aa: CASSPHGTHNEQFF
j_gene: TRBJ2-1; v_gene: TRBV7-2; d_gene: TRBD1; abundance: few; CDR3nt: TGTGCCAGCAGGGGCCGTGGGACAGGGGATTTCAATGAGCAGTTCTTC; CDR3aa: CASRGRGTGDFNEQFF
j_gene: TRBJ2-7; v_gene: TRBV6-5; d_gene: TRBD2; abundance: -; CDR3nt: TGTGCCAGCAGTTACAGTGGTGGCGGGGGGACCTACGAGCAGTACTTC; CDR3aa: CASSYSGGGGTYEQYF
j_gene: TRBJ2-1; v_gene: TRBV27; d_gene: TRBD2; abundance: few; CDR3nt: TGTGCCAGCAGTAGCCAGCGGGGGCAGTTCTTC; CDR3aa: CASSSQRGQFF
j_gene: TRBJ2-2; v_gene: TRBV12-3/TRBV12-4; d_gene: TRBD1; abundance: many; CDR3nt: TGTGCCAGCAACCCCGGGACAGACACCGGGGAGCTGTTTTTT; CDR3aa: CASNPGTDTGELFF
j_gene: TRBJ2-7; v_gene: TRBV4-1; d_gene: -; abundance: many; CDR3nt: TGCGCCAGCAGCCAAGACTCCCAGCGTTTCTCCTACGAGCAGTACTTC; CDR3aa: CASSQDSQRFSYEQYF
j_gene: TRBJ2-5; v_gene: TRBV7-9; d_gene: -; abundance: few; CDR3nt: TGTGCCAGCACCCCCGGGACAACCATACAAGAGACCCAGTACTTC; CDR3aa: CASTPGTTIQETQYF